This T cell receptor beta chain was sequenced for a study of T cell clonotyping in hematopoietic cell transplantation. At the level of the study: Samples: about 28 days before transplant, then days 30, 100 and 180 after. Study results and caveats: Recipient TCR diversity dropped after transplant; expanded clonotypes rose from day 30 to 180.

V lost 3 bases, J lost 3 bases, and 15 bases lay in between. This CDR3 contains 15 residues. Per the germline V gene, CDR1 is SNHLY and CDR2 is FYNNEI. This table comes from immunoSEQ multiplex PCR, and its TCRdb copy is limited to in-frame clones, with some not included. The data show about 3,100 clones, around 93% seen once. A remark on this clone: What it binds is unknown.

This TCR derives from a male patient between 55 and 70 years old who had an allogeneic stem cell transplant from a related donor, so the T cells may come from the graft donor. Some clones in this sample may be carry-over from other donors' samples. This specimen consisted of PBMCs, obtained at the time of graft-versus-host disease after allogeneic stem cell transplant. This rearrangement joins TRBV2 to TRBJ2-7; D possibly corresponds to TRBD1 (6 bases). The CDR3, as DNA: TGTGCCAGCAGTGAGTGGGACATAGTATACTACGAGCAGTACTTC. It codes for CASSEWDIVYYEQYF.